A single sample gave rise to the 13 T cell receptor beta chains below, sequenced in a study of OX40 agonist ivuxolimab in advanced cancers. Generated by immunoSEQ multiplex PCR, the TCRdb table keeps only in-frame clones and is missing some. Of 86,000 or so clones detected, roughly 92% appear once; the ten largest clones hold 2.5% to 3.5%. The sample in question was CD4+ or CD8+ T cells sorted from blood, obtained in a trial of the OX40 agonist ivuxolimab. The receptors here all came from an adult with an advanced solid tumor such as melanoma, head and neck, liver or kidney cancer.

This chain links TRBV4-1 with TRBJ1-6; a weak D match, TRBD1 (6 bases). V shed 5 bases and J shed 11 bases, with 13 bases lying between them. The germline V gene encodes CDR1 MGHRA and CDR2 YSYEKL. The CDR3 totals 13 residues. CDR3 nucleotides: TGCGCCAGCAGCTGGGGGCAGGGGACACCCCTCCACTTT. Translating it yields CASSWGQGTPLHF.

The chain recombines TRBV27 with TRBJ2-5; 7 nucleotides match TRBD1. The CDR3 is 14 amino acids. The junction had 8 bases not matched to a gene; V was cut back by 5 bases and J by 5 bases. Germline CDR1 and CDR2: MNHEY and SMNVEV (reference sequence). The CDR3 region is CASSLDRARETQYF. Written as DNA, the CDR3 is TGTGCCAGCAGTCTCGACAGGGCGCGGGAGACCCAGTACTTC.

The J gene is TRBJ2-5, the V gene TRBV7-8; 15 bases are shared with TRBD2. This CDR3 is 19 amino acids long. The germline gives CDR1 SGHVS, CDR2 FQNEAQ. Unmatched junction bases numbered 14, after V lost 4 bases and J lost 5 bases. CDR3 in DNA: TGTGCCAGCAGCTCCCGGACTAGCGGGAGGGTGATAGGGGACGAGACCCAGTACTTC. It yields the protein CASSSRTSGRVIGDETQYF.

About this clone itself: The sample holds other DNA sequences that translate to the same CDR3. The rearrangement links TRBV5-1 to TRBJ1-1; D gene unclear. This CDR3 spans 14 amino acids. Trimming shortened V by 0 bases and J by 1 base, and 7 bases separated the two germline ends. The germline V gene has CDR1 SGHRS and CDR2 YFSETQ. CDR3 in amino acids: CASSLGGENTEAFF. The CDR3 DNA follows: TGCGCCAGCAGCTTGGGCGGAGAGAACACTGAAGCTTTCTTT.

This sequence joins TRBV5-1 and TRBJ2-7; 16 nucleotides line up with TRBD2. The CDR3 is 18 amino acids. CDR1 is SGHRS, CDR2 YFSETQ, per germline. The junction had 3 bases not matched to a gene; V was cut back by 0 bases and J by 0 bases. The CDR3 sequence is CASSLGGTSGRASYEQYF. The CDR3 DNA reads TGCGCCAGCAGCTTGGGGGGGACTAGCGGGAGGGCCTCCTACGAGCAGTACTTC.

The V call is TRBV14, the J call TRBJ1-3; perhaps TRBD1 as D (5 bases). CDR1 and CDR2 (germline): SGHDN, FVKESK. Trimming took off 3 bases at V and 6 bases at J, with 12 bases between the two ends. The CDR3 totals 14 residues. This CDR3 is CASSQLGRTNTIYF. The CDR3 region has the DNA TGTGCCAGCAGCCAGTTGGGGCGTACAAACACCATATATTTT.

The gene calls are TRBV5-6 and TRBJ1-4, with D maybe TRBD1 (5 bases). The CDR3 has 14 residues. The ends were cut back, 3 bases at V and 3 bases at J, with 9 bases in the middle. Germline CDR1 is SGHDT and CDR2 is YYEEEE. CDR3 residues: CASSWGRANEKLFF. The DNA for the CDR3 is TGTGCCAGCAGCTGGGGCCGGGCTAATGAAAAACTGTTTTTT.

This chain uses TRBV7-2 with TRBJ2-3; 9 bases align to TRBD1. Trimming at V came to 5 bases and at J to 4 bases, leaving 7 bases not matched to a gene. CDR3 length: 15 residues. The germline CDR1 and CDR2 sequences are SGHTA and FQGNSA. CDR3 nucleotides: TGTGCCAGCAGCCAGCAGGACAGGGGATCAGATACGCAGTATTTT. It yields the protein CASSQQDRGSDTQYF.

The rearrangement joins TRBV2 to TRBJ1-1; D is ambiguous. The CDR3 runs to 11 residues. Trimming removed 7 bases from V and 12 bases from J, with 15 bases in between. CDR1 SNHLY and CDR2 FYNNEI come from the germline V gene. The CDR3 here is CASNGGYRSFF. DNA for the CDR3: TGTGCCAGCAACGGAGGGTATAGGTCTTTCTTT.

V usage is TRBV15 and J usage is TRBJ2-1, with TRBD2 matching 8 bases. V trimming: 3 bases; J trimming: 8 bases; junction bases outside the gene matches: 12. This CDR3 contains 16 residues. CDR1 is LNHNV and CDR2 is YYDKDF in the germline V gene (reference sequence). The CDR3 spells CATSRGAGVGADEQFF. The CDR3 bases are TGTGCCACCAGCAGGGGAGCGGGAGTGGGGGCAGATGAGCAGTTCTTC.

Worth noting for this clone: This same CDR3 is encoded by further DNA sequences in the sample. The rearrangement joins TRBV19 to TRBJ2-2; D gene uncertain. Germline lookup yields CDR1 LNHDA and CDR2 SQIVND (reference sequence). V was trimmed by 2 bases and J by 4 bases, leaving 5 bases between them. The CDR3 totals 13 residues. DNA of the CDR3: TGTGCCAGTAGTATAAGAGGCACCGGGGAGCTGTTTTTT. Its protein is CASSIRGTGELFF.

The rearrangement joins TRBV29-1 to TRBJ1-2; 8 nucleotides match TRBD1. The CDR3 length is 14 residues. With V trimmed by 6 bases and J by 2 bases, 8 bases remained unmatched. Germline-derived CDR1 and CDR2 are SQVTM and ANQGSEA. CDR3 sequence reads: CSVGTGTGNYGYTF. The CDR3 coding sequence is TGCAGCGTCGGTACCGGGACAGGCAACTATGGCTACACCTTC.

The V gene is TRBV5-5, the J gene TRBJ1-4; TRBD1 might be the D (5 bases). The V and J ends lost 0 bases and 0 bases respectively, with 9 bases between them. Germline loops: CDR1 SGHKS, CDR2 YYEKEE (reference sequence). This CDR3 has 16 residues. In nucleotides, the CDR3 is TGTGCCAGCAGCTTGGCGGGGCTGGCAACTAATGAAAAACTGTTTTTT. Amino acids: CASSLAGLATNEKLFF. The complete variable domain, with remaining parts taken from reference TRBV5-5 and TRBJ1-4, reads DAGVTQSPTHLIKTRGQQVTLRCSPISGHKSVSWYQQVLGQGPQFIFQYYEKEERGRGNFPDRFSARQFPNYSSELNVNALLLGDSALYLCASSLAGLATNEKLFFGSGTQLSVL.